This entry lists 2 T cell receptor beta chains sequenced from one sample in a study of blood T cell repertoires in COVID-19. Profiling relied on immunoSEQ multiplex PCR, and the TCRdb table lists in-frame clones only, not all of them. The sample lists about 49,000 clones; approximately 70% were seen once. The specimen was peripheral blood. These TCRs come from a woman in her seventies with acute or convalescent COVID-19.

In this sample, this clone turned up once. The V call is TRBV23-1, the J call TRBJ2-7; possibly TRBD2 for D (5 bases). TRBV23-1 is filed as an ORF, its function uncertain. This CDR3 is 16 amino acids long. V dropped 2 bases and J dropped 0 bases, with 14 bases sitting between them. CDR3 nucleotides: TGCGCCAGCAGTCAAGCGAAGGACTCGCACTCCTACGAGCAGTACTTC. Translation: CASSQAKDSHSYEQYF.

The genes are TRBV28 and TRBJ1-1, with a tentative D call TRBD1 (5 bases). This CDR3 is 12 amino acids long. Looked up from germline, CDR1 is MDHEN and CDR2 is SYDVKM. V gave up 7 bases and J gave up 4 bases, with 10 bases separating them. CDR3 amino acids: CASTAQGTEAFF. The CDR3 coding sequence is TGTGCCAGCACCGCGCAGGGCACTGAAGCTTTCTTT.